Listed below are T cell receptor beta chains from one sample, sequenced in a study of T cell repertoires in cytomegalovirus infection. Via MiXCR, TCRdb re-called the reads, giving one row per CDR3 protein. The sample yields 130,000 or so distinct CDR3 sequences, about 6.5% seen once. The sequenced sample was PBMCs. The origin of the receptors is a human donor in good health (CMV status not recorded). Some clones in this sample may be carry-over from other donors' samples. Each CDR3 is given with its conserved first and last residue. A D gene is named only where the DNA matches it firmly. Clone size, where shown, is once, few, many, or a class for clones that have expanded.

CDR3 length	clone size	V gene	J gene	D gene	CDR3 protein	CDR3 DNA
12	few	TRBV25-1	TRBJ1-1	NA	CASSDPPSEAFF	TGTGCCAGCAGTGACCCGCCTAGCGAAGCTTTCTTT
15	many	TRBV12-5	TRBJ1-1	TRBD1	CASGLTGVQGTEAFF	TGTGCTAGTGGTCTAACAGGGGTACAAGGCACTGAAGCTTTCTTT
14	few	TRBV20-1	TRBJ2-3	TRBD2	CSASSGGLTDTQYF	TGCAGTGCGTCGAGCGGGGGGCTTACAGATACGCAGTATTTT
16	few	TRBV28	TRBJ1-2	NA	CASRAAMGAGEVGYTF	TGTGCCAGCAGGGCCGCGATGGGGGCCGGCGAAGTTGGCTACACCTTC
16	once	TRBV7-9	TRBJ2-3	NA	CASSPPGPGGADTQYF	TGTGCCAGCAGCCCCCCGGGACCCGGAGGGGCAGATACGCAGTATTTT
14	many	TRBV7-2	TRBJ1-5	TRBD1	CASSAGQGGQPQHF	TGTGCCAGCAGCGCAGGACAGGGGGGTCAGCCCCAGCATTTT
13	NA	TRBV20-1	TRBJ1-6	NA	CSARDARNSPLHF	TGCAGTGCTAGAGATGCAAGAAATTCACCCCTCCACTTT
16	many	TRBV6-1	TRBJ1-3	NA	CASSQRRLFSGNTIYF	TGTGCCAGCAGTCAGCGACGGTTGTTCTCTGGAAACACCATATATTTT
18	many	TRBV28	TRBJ1-1	TRBD1	CASITNLGRGRRSTEAFF	TGTGCCAGCATCACTAATTTAGGCAGGGGGCGTAGGAGCACTGAAGCTTTCTTT
15	few	TRBV20-1	TRBJ2-3	TRBD2	CSAPTSGGATDTQYF	TGCAGTGCTCCGACTAGCGGGGGGGCCACAGATACGCAGTATTTT
14	many	TRBV25-1	TRBJ2-2	NA	CASSEGHHTGELFF	TGTGCCAGCAGTGAGGGTCATCATACCGGGGAGCTGTTTTTT
14	many	TRBV12-3/TRBV12-4	TRBJ1-5	NA	CASSLAEGNQPQHF	TGTGCCAGCAGTTTAGCGGAGGGGAATCAGCCCCAGCATTTT
16	many	TRBV19	TRBJ1-5	NA	CASSIEAGAGNQPQHF	TGTGCCAGTAGTATAGAAGCGGGGGCAGGCAATCAGCCCCAGCATTTT
15	many	TRBV28	TRBJ2-7	TRBD1	CASSSTGGGYYEQYF	TGTGCCAGCAGCTCGACAGGGGGGGGCTACTACGAGCAGTACTTC
17	many	TRBV28	TRBJ2-5	TRBD2	CASKGGGGDWRAETQYF	TGTGCCAGCAAAGGGGGCGGGGGGGACTGGCGTGCGGAGACCCAGTACTTC
14	many	TRBV7-2	TRBJ1-6	TRBD1	CASGSGTVNSPLHF	TGTGCCAGCGGATCTGGGACAGTAAATTCACCCCTCCACTTT
14	many	TRBV28	TRBJ1-5	NA	CASSFLRYNQPQHF	TGTGCCAGCAGTTTTTTGAGGTACAATCAGCCCCAGCATTTT
12	few	TRBV6-2/TRBV6-3	TRBJ2-1	TRBD2	CASSDSGTKKFF	TGTGCCAGCAGTGATTCCGGGACTAAAAAGTTCTTC
15	few	TRBV24-1	TRBJ1-2	NA	CATSDADQGNYGYTF	TGTGCCACCAGTGACGCGGACCAAGGGAACTATGGCTACACCTTC
12	many	TRBV28	TRBJ1-1	NA	CASGEANTEAFF	TGTGCCAGCGGTGAGGCCAACACTGAAGCTTTCTTT
15	many	TRBV28	TRBJ2-6	NA	CASSPSGSGANVLTF	TGTGCCAGCAGCCCTTCGGGGTCTGGGGCCAACGTCCTGACTTTC
14	many	TRBV7-8	TRBJ1-1	NA	CASSTRMMNTEAFF	TGTGCCAGCAGCACGCGTATGATGAACACTGAAGCTTTCTTT
15	few	TRBV20-1	TRBJ2-7	NA	CSAREGGGLPYEQYF	TGCAGTGCTAGAGAAGGTGGGGGGCTTCCCTACGAGCAGTACTTC
13	many	TRBV15	TRBJ1-1	NA	CATSLEMNTEAFF	TGTGCCACCAGCTTAGAGATGAACACTGAAGCTTTCTTT
12	few	TRBV24-1	TRBJ1-2	NA	CATSEEGRGYTF	TGTGCCACCAGTGAGGAAGGCAGGGGCTACACCTTC
17	many	TRBV15	TRBJ1-5	TRBD1	CATSREGTGEANQPQHF	TGTGCCACCAGCAGAGAAGGGACAGGGGAGGCGAATCAGCCCCAGCATTTT
13	many	TRBV28	TRBJ1-5	NA	CASSLFVPNEQHF	TGTGCCAGCAGTTTATTTGTCCCGAACGAACAGCATTTT
14	NA	TRBV20-1	TRBJ2-7	TRBD2	CSAPGTSGGDGQYF	TGCAGTGCCCCTGGGACTAGCGGGGGGGACGGGCAGTACTTC
14	many	TRBV2	TRBJ1-6	NA	CASSELQGDSPLHF	TGTGCCAGCAGTGAACTGCAGGGAGATTCACCCCTCCACTTT
14	many	TRBV20-1	TRBJ1-2	NA	CSARGAGSRYGYTF	TGCAGTGCTAGAGGAGCAGGGAGTAGGTATGGCTACACCTTC
12	many	TRBV7-2	TRBJ1-6	NA	CASSGPNSPLHF	TGTGCCAGCTCAGGGCCGAATTCACCCCTCCACTTT
14	few	TRBV7-2	TRBJ2-4	TRBD2	CASSLTSGANIQYF	TGTGCCAGCAGCTTGACTAGCGGGGCAAACATTCAGTACTTC
14	many	TRBV7-8	TRBJ2-7	NA	CASSLVGSRSEQYF	TGTGCCAGCAGCTTAGTAGGTTCTCGCTCCGAGCAGTACTTC
13	NA	TRBV18	TRBJ1-1	TRBD1	CASDQGGNTEAFF	TGTGCCAGCGATCAGGGGGGGAACACTGAAGCTTTCTTT
16	many	TRBV28	TRBJ2-7	NA	CASSLILRSGRDEQYF	TGTGCCAGCAGTTTAATCCTCCGATCGGGGCGGGACGAGCAGTACTTC
13	few	TRBV7-2	TRBJ1-1	NA	CASSLYQDSEAFF	TGTGCCAGCAGCTTATACCAGGACAGTGAAGCTTTCTTT
14	many	TRBV7-6	TRBJ2-2	NA	CASSSGGITGELFF	TGTGCCAGCAGTTCAGGGGGGATCACCGGGGAGCTGTTTTTT
14	many	TRBV7-2	TRBJ1-2	NA	CASSRPGPVYGYTF	TGTGCCAGCAGCCGGCCAGGGCCCGTCTATGGCTACACCTTC
18	many	TRBV4-1	TRBJ2-7	NA	CASSQEGGKGHNTYEQYF	TGCGCCAGCAGCCAAGAAGGGGGAAAGGGACACAATACCTACGAGCAGTACTTC
14	many	TRBV15	TRBJ1-6	NA	CATSRGDSNSPLHF	TGTGCCACCAGTCGGGGGGATAGCAATTCACCCCTCCACTTT
14	NA	TRBV19	TRBJ2-7	NA	CASSISRNGYEQYF	TGTGCCAGTAGTATCTCCCGTAACGGCTACGAGCAGTACTTC
14	many	TRBV7-2	TRBJ2-4	NA	CASSPSRAKNIQYF	TGTGCCAGCAGCCCCTCCCGCGCCAAAAACATTCAGTACTTC
16	many	TRBV6-5	TRBJ1-1	TRBD1	CASTPAPGGLSTEAFF	TGTGCCAGCACCCCAGCCCCAGGGGGTTTGAGCACTGAAGCTTTCTTT
14	NA	TRBV18	TRBJ2-3	TRBD2	CASSPSGGLDTQYF	TGTGCCAGCTCACCGAGCGGGGGATTGGATACGCAGTATTTT